This record looks at one TCR beta chain sequence and its context. Its antigen is still unknown. CDR3 length equals 18 residues. V shed 3 bases, J shed 3 bases, and the junction held 14 bases outside the gene matches. In germline, CDR1 is LNHNV, CDR2 YYDKDF (reference sequence). This entry belongs to a study of cytomegalovirus exposure and HLA in healthy donors. Whole-study findings and limits: Later analysis suggested most CMV-associated TCR beta chains were HLA-restricted. TCR beta sequences numbering around 15,000 were associated with HLA alleles at 0.05 false discovery rate in a later analysis.

A multiplex PCR was run with 60 Vbeta primers and 13 Jbeta primers. Method: immunoSEQ multiplex PCR; TCRdb's copy keeps in-frame clones and lacks some. This sample carries 83,000 or so clones, approximately 76% of them seen once, and the ten largest clones take about 9.5%. V and J are TRBV15 and TRBJ2-3; 8 bases line up with TRBD2. Sequencing input: PBMCs. The clonotype originates from a man aged 25-45 years in good health and CMV-seropositive. For the CDR3, the DNA is TGTGCCACCAGCAGCGCATCCTTCGCGGGGGGAGGAACAGATACGCAGTATTTT. As protein: CATSSASFAGGGTDTQYF.